The 27 T cell receptor beta chains listed next were all sequenced from one sample in a study of siplizumab effects on memory and regulatory T cells. This table comes from immunoSEQ multiplex PCR, and its TCRdb copy is limited to in-frame clones, with some not included. The sample carries some 110,000 clones, approximately 94% recorded once. Sequencing was carried out using CD4+ T cells sorted from blood. These receptors originate from a human donor in good health.

This chain joins TRBV19 and TRBJ2-2; 11 positions agree with TRBD1. With V trimmed by 3 bases and J by 9 bases, 3 bases remained unmatched. The CDR3 has 14 residues. From germline, CDR1 is LNHDA and CDR2 SQIVND (reference sequence). CDR3 sequence (DNA): TGTGCCAGTAGTATCGGACAGGGGGCAAGGGAGCTGTTTTTT. Residues: CASSIGQGARELFF.

The rearrangement uses TRBV11-3 and TRBJ2-3; tentative D call: TRBD2 (10 bases). The CDR3 runs to 16 residues. CDR1 and CDR2 from the germline V gene are SGHNT and YENEEA. V dropped 3 bases and J dropped 9 bases, with 22 bases sitting between them. CDR3 amino acids: CASSLGLARQGGTQYF. CDR3 nucleotides: TGTGCCAGCAGCTTGGGACTAGCGAGACAGGGGGGGACGCAGTATTTT. Supplemented by reference TRBV11-3 and TRBJ2-3, the full variable domain reads EAGVVQSPRYKIIEKKQPVAFWCNPISGHNTLYWYLQNLGQGPELLIRYENEEAVDDSQLPKDRFSAERLKGVDSTLKIQPAELGDSAVYLCASSLGLARQGGTQYFGPGTRLTVL.

V is TRBV5-1 and J is TRBJ2-1; 7 positions agree with TRBD1. V lost 3 bases and J lost 9; bases outside the gene matches: 12. This CDR3 is built from 15 residues. Germline V gene sequence: CDR1 SGHRS, CDR2 YFSETQ. In nucleotides, the CDR3 is TGCGCCAGCAGCTATGACTCGACAGGGTGGGCTGAGCAGTTCTTC. It is translated as CASSYDSTGWAEQFF.

J is TRBJ1-6 and V is TRBV6-6; TRBD1 aligns across 11 bases. The ends lost 6 bases at V and 9 bases at J; junction bases unmatched: 7. This CDR3 contains 15 residues. The germline gives CDR1 MNHNY, CDR2 SVGAGI (reference sequence). The CDR3 sequence: CASSRSGTGGSPLHF. CDR3 DNA sequence: TGTGCCAGCAGCCGTTCCGGGACAGGGGGTTCACCCCTCCACTTT.

The chain carries TRBV5-6 and TRBJ2-1, with 8 positions matching TRBD2. J gave up 0 bases and V 6 bases, and 8 bases lay outside the gene matches. This CDR3 is 16 amino acids long. CDR1 SGHDT and CDR2 YYEEEE come from the germline V gene. CDR3 bases: TGTGCCAGCACCTACCGAGGGACTAGCTCCTACAATGAGCAGTTCTTC. It translates to CASTYRGTSSYNEQFF.

Details on this clone: The sample holds other DNA sequences that translate to the same CDR3. The chain recombines TRBV30 with TRBJ2-7; TRBD2 is a possible D gene (6 bases). Trimming removed 0 bases at V and 2 bases at J, with 8 bases between. Germline assignment: CDR1 GTSNPN and CDR2 SVGIG (reference sequence). This CDR3 is 13 amino acids long. This CDR3 is CAWSVTGAYEQYF. In nucleotides, the CDR3 is TGTGCCTGGAGTGTCACGGGGGCCTACGAGCAGTACTTC.

About this clone: Other DNA sequences in the sample encode the same CDR3. The chain has TRBV30 and TRBJ1-3, with a possible D match to TRBD1 (5 bases). Germline-derived CDR1 and CDR2 are GTSNPN and SVGIG (reference sequence). The CDR3 runs to 12 residues. The V and J ends lost 4 bases and 1 base respectively, with 5 bases between them. CDR3 region: CAWTGSGNTIYF. CDR3 nucleotides: TGTGCCTGGACAGGGTCTGGAAACACCATATATTTT.

The CDR3 spells CASSVAWGQGYEQYF. The CDR3 nucleotides are TGTGCCAGCAGCGTAGCTTGGGGACAGGGCTACGAGCAGTACTTC. V usage is TRBV9 and J usage is TRBJ2-7; 9 bases match TRBD1. With V trimmed by 0 bases and J by 3 bases, 4 bases remained unmatched. The CDR3 spans 15 residues. Germline loops: CDR1 SGDLS, CDR2 YYNGEE.

This chain connects TRBV7-2 to TRBJ2-2; the D call may be TRBD1 or TRBD2 (5 bases each). Germline V gene lookup returns CDR1 SGHTA and CDR2 FQGNSA. Trimming shortened V by 3 bases and J by 8 bases, and 22 bases separated the two germline ends. The CDR3 has 17 residues. The CDR3 region is CASSLKGWRGAAGELFF. The CDR3 coding sequence is TGTGCCAGCAGCTTGAAGGGTTGGCGAGGGGCGGCGGGGGAGCTGTTTTTT.

CDR3 in amino acids: CASSPIRDDTSGNTIYF. CDR3 in DNA: TGTGCCAGCTCACCAATCCGGGATGATACCTCTGGAAACACCATATATTTT. The V gene is TRBV18, the J gene TRBJ1-3; no definite D call. Germline V gives CDR1 KGHSH, CDR2 LQKENI. Trimming stripped 2 bases from V and 0 bases from J, with 14 bases between. The CDR3 is 17 amino acids.

The chain has TRBV20-1 and TRBJ1-1; D not certain. CDR3 length equals 11 residues. CDR1 and CDR2 (germline): DFQATT, SNEGSKA (reference sequence). Trimming shortened V by 5 bases and J by 3 bases, and 7 bases separated the two germline ends. CDR3 sequence (DNA): TGCAGTGCTGATGGGGACACTGAAGCTTTCTTT. It specifies CSADGDTEAFF.

The chain carries TRBV11-3 and TRBJ2-1; 11 bases agree with TRBD2. The CDR3 has 16 amino acids. Trimming removed 4 bases from V and 6 bases from J; junction bases left unmatched: 8. Looked up from germline, CDR1 is SGHNT and CDR2 is YENEEA. CDR3 in DNA: TGTGCCAGCAGCTCCGCCGGGACTAGCGGAATCAATGAGCAGTTCTTC. Translation: CASSSAGTSGINEQFF.

The gene calls are TRBV4-1 and TRBJ2-6, with 8 nucleotides matching TRBD1. The CDR3 consists of 17 residues. The germline V gene has CDR1 MGHRA and CDR2 YSYEKL. Losses at the gene ends were 3 bases for V and 4 bases for J; bases not matched to a gene: 8. The CDR3 nucleotides read TGCGCCAGCAGCCACACCCAGGGGGCGGTAGGGGCCAACGTCCTGACTTTC. Encoded protein: CASSHTQGAVGANVLTF.

The rearrangement links TRBV5-4 to TRBJ2-5, with 11 nucleotides matching TRBD1. The CDR3 runs to 16 residues. V gave up 4 bases and J gave up 2 bases; unmatched junction bases: 7. Germline CDR1 reads SGHNT; CDR2 reads YYREEE (reference sequence). The chain's CDR3 is CASSTGTGGGQETQYF. The DNA for the CDR3 is TGTGCCAGCAGCACCGGGACAGGGGGGGGTCAAGAGACCCAGTACTTC.

The CDR3 DNA follows: TGCGCCAGCAGCTTGGTTCAGGGGGTAACCTACGAGCAGTACTTC. Translating gives CASSLVQGVTYEQYF. This chain joins TRBV5-1 and TRBJ2-7; TRBD1 aligns across 7 bases. V lost 0 bases and J lost 2; bases outside the gene matches: 5. CDR1 SGHRS and CDR2 YFSETQ come from the germline V gene. The CDR3 sequence is 15 residues long.

The J gene is TRBJ2-7, the V gene TRBV9; 8 positions match TRBD2. Trimming took 4 bases from V and 0 from J; bases not matched to a gene: 9. The germline V gene has CDR1 SGDLS and CDR2 YYNGEE. This CDR3 comprises 16 residues. As DNA, the CDR3 is TGTGCCAGCAGCCCGCGTTTAGCGGGAAACTCCTACGAGCAGTACTTC. Amino acid sequence: CASSPRLAGNSYEQYF.

The gene calls are TRBV7-9 and TRBJ1-2; no clear D. V lost 0 bases and J 8 bases, leaving 10 bases between the germline ends. The CDR3 spans 13 residues. Per the germline V gene, CDR1 is SEHNR and CDR2 is FQNEAQ (reference sequence). The CDR3 sequence: CASSLAVDGGYTF. Written as DNA, the CDR3 is TGTGCCAGCAGCTTAGCCGTGGACGGGGGCTACACCTTC.

The J gene is TRBJ1-2, the V gene TRBV5-1, with D unclear. The CDR3 runs 13 residues. Trimming removed 2 bases at V and 2 bases at J, with 7 bases between. CDR1 SGHRS and CDR2 YFSETQ come from the germline V gene. The CDR3 nucleotides read TGCGCCAGCAGCTTCTCCAGAAACTATGGCTACACCTTC. Its translation: CASSFSRNYGYTF. Supplemented by reference TRBV5-1 and TRBJ1-2, the full variable domain reads KAGVTQTPRYLIKTRGQQVTLSCSPISGHRSVSWYQQTPGQGLQFLFEYFSETQRNKGNFPGRFSGRQFSNSRSEMNVSTLELGDSALYLCASSFSRNYGYTFGSGTRLTVV.

In this sample, this clone turned up once. This chain connects TRBV5-4 to TRBJ2-1, with D tentatively TRBD1 (5 bases). Germline V gene data show CDR1 as SGHNT and CDR2 as YYREEE (reference sequence). The CDR3 has 15 residues. Between the trimmed V and J ends, which lost 0 bases and 7 bases, there was a span of 14 bases. This chain's CDR3 is CASSLAIRQTNEQFF. The CDR3 DNA reads as TGTGCCAGCAGCTTGGCCATACGACAGACTAATGAGCAGTTCTTC.

J is TRBJ1-5 and V is TRBV19; a weak D match, TRBD1 (6 bases). The germline V and J ends were trimmed by 5 bases and 2 bases, with 19 bases remaining between them. Germline loops: CDR1 LNHDA, CDR2 SQIVND (reference sequence). There are 17 residues in the CDR3. DNA for the CDR3: TGTGCCAGTAGTCTCTGGGACACCGGATCGGGCAATCAGCCCCAGCATTTT. It specifies CASSLWDTGSGNQPQHF. Combining the CDR3 with reference TRBV19 and TRBJ1-5 gives the whole variable domain DGGITQSPKYLFRKEGQNVTLSCEQNLNHDAMYWYRQDPGQGLRLIYYSQIVNDFQKGDIAEGYSVSREKKESFPLTVTSAQKNPTAFYLCASSLWDTGSGNQPQHFGDGTRLSIL.

V gene TRBV19 combines with J gene TRBJ1-2, with a possible D match to TRBD1 (5 bases). Germline assignment: CDR1 LNHDA and CDR2 SQIVND (reference sequence). V was cut by 5 bases and J by 4 bases, with 11 bases left in between. This CDR3 spans 13 amino acids. The CDR3 bases are TGTGCCAGTAGTCTGGGACGGACCTATGGCTACACCTTC. Protein product: CASSLGRTYGYTF.

The chain carries TRBV5-1 and TRBJ2-7, with 9 nucleotides matching TRBD2. V shed 0 bases and J 4 bases; nucleotides not matched to a gene: 8. The V gene's germline CDR1 is SGHRS and CDR2 YFSETQ. The CDR3 is 16 amino acids. CDR3 sequence reads: CASSLGGSGSGYEQYF. The CDR3 DNA is TGCGCCAGCAGCTTGGGCGGTAGCGGGAGCGGTTACGAGCAGTACTTC.

The rearrangement links TRBV5-1 to TRBJ2-5; D is perhaps TRBD2 (6 bases). This CDR3 comprises 20 residues. The germline V gene encodes CDR1 SGHRS and CDR2 YFSETQ. V was shortened by 0 bases and J by 2 bases, with 26 bases between the two germline ends. CDR3 in DNA: TGCGCCAGCAGCTTGGAACGAGCTCTCCTTCGGGAGTTGGCGCAAGAGACCCAGTACTTC. Translated, it gives CASSLERALLRELAQETQYF.

The J gene is TRBJ1-1, the V gene TRBV4-1; D is ambiguous. The germline gives CDR1 MGHRA, CDR2 YSYEKL. The CDR3 totals 16 residues. V was shortened by 2 bases and J by 1 base, with 14 bases between the two germline ends. For the CDR3, the DNA is TGCGCCAGCAGCCAATTGGCGAGGGTCAAGAACACTGAAGCTTTCTTT. Residues: CASSQLARVKNTEAFF.

This chain uses TRBV5-4 with TRBJ1-1; 10 bases agree with TRBD1. V lost 4 bases, J lost 3 bases, and 9 bases stayed unmatched. The CDR3 loop spans 16 amino acids. Germline CDR1 reads SGHNT; CDR2 reads YYREEE (reference sequence). CDR3: CASSPGQGLKDTEAFF. CDR3 bases: TGTGCCAGCAGCCCGGGACAGGGGTTAAAGGACACTGAAGCTTTCTTT.

V gene TRBV4-1 combines with J gene TRBJ2-3, with D perhaps being TRBD1 or TRBD2 (5 bases each). CDR1 MGHRA and CDR2 YSYEKL come from the germline V gene. V lost 0 bases and J 7 bases, leaving 14 bases between the germline ends. There are 15 residues in the CDR3. The CDR3 region has the DNA TGCGCCAGCAGCCAAGAGGTGGGAGTGGGGCATACGCAGTATTTT. Amino acid sequence: CASSQEVGVGHTQYF.

The chain combines TRBV2 with TRBJ2-1; D is perhaps TRBD2 (5 bases). The V gene's germline CDR1 is SNHLY and CDR2 FYNNEI. The CDR3 sequence is 14 residues long. Trimming removed 7 bases from V and 0 bases from J, with 10 bases in between. The DNA of the CDR3 is TGTGCCAGCAATTTAGGGAGCTCCTACAATGAGCAGTTCTTC. Translation gives CASNLGSSYNEQFF.